This section outlines one TCR beta chain sequence together with its context. No antigen is known for it. The CDR3 runs 16 residues. The J segment lost 0 bases and the V segment lost 6 bases, leaving 10 bases of the junction unmatched. In germline, CDR1 is KGHSH, CDR2 LQKENI. This record belongs to a study of T cells in localized non-small cell lung cancer. General study results and limits: Since sequencing was restricted to only one region of the tumor, intratumor heterogeneity remains a possibility. Uninvolved adjacent lung showed the highest T cell clonality, exceeding tumor.

Measured with immunoSEQ multiplex PCR; TCRdb has only the in-frame clones, and not every one. The top ten hold over 13% of the sample, which has more than 2,500 clones, roughly 40% seen once. This TCR derives from a woman aged 35 to 69 with stage II squamous cell lung carcinoma. The chain is built from TRBV18 and TRBJ1-2; 7 bases line up with TRBD1. This material consisted of lung tumor tissue, taken before any cancer treatment. The CDR3 DNA is TGTGCCAGCTCCCCCGGACAGGCGCGCTCTAACTATGGCTACACCTTC. It specifies CASSPGQARSNYGYTF.